This entry describes one T cell receptor beta chain. Its specificity is unknown. Assay: immunoSEQ multiplex PCR; the TCRdb copy retains only in-frame clones and omits some. Of around 99,000 clones listed, about 93% were seen once; the top ten hold approximately 2%. The data are from a study of graft-versus-host responses after intestinal transplantation. Study details: Those transplanted obtained multivisceral, liver-intestinal, or isolated intestinal grafts. All recipients were given anti-thymocyte globulin induction, and tacrolimus and steroids were then administered for around three years.

Regarding the study as a whole: Peak GvH clone levels in circulation were associated with early post-transplant HvG declines. Graft-donor T cell macrochimerism coincided with high graft-versus-host to host-versus-graft clonal ratios in allografts.

The CDR3 is 13 residues long. V was clipped by 5 bases and J by 3 bases, with 8 bases between them. Germline V CDR1 and CDR2: MNHEY, SVGAGI. This chain connects TRBV6-5 to TRBJ1-5; D gene uncertain. Sequencing was performed on unstimulated CD8+ T cells sorted from spleen or lymph node cells, taken before intestinal transplant. The receptor's source is a human donor who received an intestinal transplant. The CDR3: CASSKRNNQPQHF. In DNA, the CDR3 is TGTGCCAGCAGTAAGAGAAACAATCAGCCCCAGCATTTT.